The entry below describes one T cell receptor beta chain. Its specificity is not known. Generation of TCR beta libraries employed quantitative 5'-RACE incorporating molecular barcodes. TCRdb ran MiXCR on the 5' RACE reads and lists one entry per CDR3 protein. The sample lists 150,000 to 200,000 distinct CDR3 sequences, approximately 12% occurring once. The CDR3 length is 13 residues. The V end lost 10 bases, the J end lost 1 base, and 13 bases lay between the germline ends. In germline, CDR1 is SEHNR, CDR2 FQNEAQ (reference sequence). These data are taken from a study of CD8 T cells in ankylosing spondylitis. The study's findings and limits: As reported, disease-linked clones showed significant enrichment in matched ankylosing spondylitis synovial fluid. Certain motif variants had earlier been reported in reactive arthritis synovial fluid and blood. A motif in TCR beta, a set of roughly eight highly homologous variants, appeared characteristic of ankylosing spondylitis blood.

This receptor was obtained from a female donor with ankylosing spondylitis or in good health (not recorded which). The chain carries TRBV7-9 and TRBJ2-5; D is unresolved. The sample comprised blood, either unsorted or a sorted T cell fraction (not recorded which). CDR3 loop: CAKAVAGQETQYF. DNA for the CDR3: TGTGCCAAGGCCGTGGCAGGCCAAGAGACCCAGTACTTC.